Reported below is one T cell receptor (beta chain). Its matching antigen is unknown. The CDR3 is made up of 13 amino acids. The germline V and J ends were trimmed by 3 bases and 6 bases, with 11 bases remaining between them. Germline V CDR1 and CDR2: SEHNR, FQNEAQ (reference sequence). Unique molecular identifiers were built into the TCRbeta library. Using its own MiXCR run on the PCR reads, TCRdb lists one record per CDR3 protein. The sample lists just over 950,000 distinct CDR3 sequences, about 30% occurring once. This record belongs to a study of T-cell reconstitution after alpha-beta-depleted transplantation in children. Study-wide results and caveats: Reportedly, alpha-beta T cells present about two months post-transplant originated from several hundred expanded clones of graft origin.

This receptor was obtained from a boy under three years old who had a stem cell transplant for SCID, so the T cells may come from the graft donor. The chain employs TRBV7-9 and TRBJ1-1; D perhaps matches TRBD1 (5 bases). The sample was PBMCs, mostly from graft donor cells, taken 360 days after TCRalphabeta/CD19-depleted stem cell transplant. The CDR3: CASSFMWGAEAFF. In DNA form, the CDR3 reads TGTGCCAGCAGCTTTATGTGGGGGGCTGAAGCTTTCTTT.